A selection of T cell receptor beta chains follows, all from one sample in a study of cytomegalovirus exposure and HLA in healthy donors. Only in-frame clones appear in the TCRdb table, and some are missing; sequencing was by immunoSEQ multiplex PCR. This sample yields some 85,000 clones, of which approximately 84% are seen a single time; roughly 2.3% belongs to the top ten. The sample taken for sequencing was PBMCs. The source is a woman between 50 and 59 years old in good health and CMV-seronegative. Each CDR3 is given with its conserved first and last residue. Each record gives: V gene, J gene, D gene, clone size, CDR3 protein, CDR3 DNA. D genes are given only for firm matches. Not all rows give a size; the values are once, few, many and, for expanded clones, a class.

>TRBV5-1|TRBJ1-2|-|-
CASSLGGSNDGYTF
TGCGCCAGCAGCTTGGGAGGGTCCAATGATGGCTACACCTTC
>TRBV5-1|TRBJ1-1|TRBD1|-
CASSLDREGTEAFF
TGCGCCAGCAGCCTAGACAGGGAAGGGACTGAAGCTTTCTTT
>TRBV18|TRBJ1-4|-|-
CASSPGREEKLFF
TGTGCCAGCTCACCAGGAAGGGAGGAAAAACTGTTTTTT
>TRBV7-9|TRBJ2-1|TRBD1|-
CASSPDRGGYNEQFF
TGTGCCAGCAGCCCGGACAGGGGGGGATACAATGAGCAGTTCTTC
>TRBV9|TRBJ2-2|TRBD1|-
CASSGPGQGNTGELFF
TGTGCCAGCAGCGGGCCGGGACAGGGGAACACCGGGGAGCTGTTTTTT
>TRBV9|TRBJ1-1|TRBD1|-
CASSEGQGTEAFF
TGTGCCAGCAGCGAGGGACAGGGAACTGAAGCTTTCTTT
>TRBV5-6|TRBJ1-3|TRBD1|-
CASSLTGAGNTIYF
TGTGCCAGCAGCCTGACAGGGGCTGGAAACACCATATATTTT
>TRBV5-1|TRBJ2-3|TRBD2|-
CASSWGGAADTQYF
TGCGCCAGCAGCTGGGGAGGGGCGGCAGATACGCAGTATTTT
>TRBV6-6|TRBJ2-1|TRBD1|-
CASSYSGTGSLEQFF
TGTGCCAGCAGTTACTCAGGGACAGGGAGTCTTGAGCAGTTCTTC
>TRBV19|TRBJ2-6|TRBD2|once
CASSIPPGLAGAGANVLIF
TGTGCCAGTAGTATACCACCCGGACTAGCGGGAGCTGGGGCCAACGTCCTGATTTTC
>TRBV5-1|TRBJ2-3|-|-
CASSLLGGGDTQYF
TGCGCCAGCAGCTTGTTAGGGGGGGGAGATACGCAGTATTTT
>TRBV27|TRBJ2-1|TRBD1|-
CASSLEGTGNYNEQFF
TGTGCCAGCAGTTTAGAGGGGACAGGGAACTACAATGAGCAGTTCTTC
>TRBV9|TRBJ1-6|-|-
CASSVEQASSYNSPLHF
TGTGCCAGCAGCGTAGAGCAGGCGAGCTCCTATAATTCACCCCTCCACTTT
>TRBV29-1|TRBJ2-3|-|-
CTAGSTDTQYF
TGCACCGCCGGGAGCACAGATACGCAGTATTTT
>TRBV7-2|TRBJ1-6|TRBD1|-
CASSSQGDSYNSPLHF
TGTGCCAGCAGCTCGCAGGGGGATTCCTATAATTCACCCCTCCACTTT
>TRBV5-1|TRBJ2-5|-|-
CASSFSTGITPITETQYF
TGCGCCAGCAGCTTCAGCACAGGGATCACCCCTATCACGGAGACCCAGTACTTC
>TRBV7-9|TRBJ2-2|TRBD1|-
CASSPPTGTENTGELFF
TGTGCCAGCAGCCCACCCACCGGGACAGAAAACACCGGGGAGCTGTTTTTT
>TRBV15|TRBJ1-4|-|-
CATSISRDRNEKLFF
TGTGCCACCAGCATCTCGAGGGATCGTAATGAAAAACTGTTTTTT
>TRBV11-2|TRBJ1-5|-|-
CASSLDRSRGNGNQPQHF
TGTGCCAGCAGCTTAGATCGTTCCCGAGGGAATGGCAATCAGCCCCAGCATTTT
>TRBV4-1|TRBJ1-1|TRBD1|-
CASSQEGGVGAFF
TGCGCCAGCAGCCAAGAAGGGGGCGTCGGAGCTTTCTTT
>TRBV19|TRBJ2-3|TRBD2|-
CASSSLAEGLDTQYF
TGTGCCAGTAGTAGCCTAGCGGAAGGGTTAGATACGCAGTATTTT
>TRBV6-1|TRBJ1-5|-|-
CASSADPGGQSQHF
TGTGCCAGCAGCGCGGACCCGGGAGGACAGTCCCAGCATTTT
>TRBV6-1|TRBJ1-5|TRBD1|-
CASSEAWTGHQPQHF
TGTGCCAGCAGTGAAGCTTGGACAGGGCATCAGCCCCAGCATTTT
>TRBV6-5|TRBJ1-2|TRBD1|-
CASSPDRGSNYGYTF
TGTGCCAGCAGTCCCGACAGGGGGTCTAACTATGGCTACACCTTC
>TRBV10-3|TRBJ2-2|TRBD2|-
CAISSGSGGELFF
TGTGCCATCAGTAGCGGGAGCGGCGGGGAGCTGTTTTTT
>TRBV18|TRBJ2-7|TRBD2|-
CASSGGGLAGGSYEQYF
TGTGCCAGCTCCGGAGGGGGACTAGCGGGAGGTTCCTACGAGCAGTACTTC
>TRBV7-9|TRBJ2-2|TRBD2|-
CASSLGPAGETGELFF
TGTGCCAGCAGCTTAGGCCCAGCGGGAGAGACCGGGGAGCTGTTTTTT
>TRBV10-2|TRBJ2-3|TRBD2|once
CASSVTSGRNTQYF
TGCGCCAGCAGTGTTACTAGCGGGAGAAATACGCAGTATTTT
>TRBV15|TRBJ2-7|-|-
CATSRVVAYEQYF
TGTGCCACCAGCAGAGTGGTAGCCTACGAGCAGTACTTC
>TRBV12-5|TRBJ2-5|-|-
CASGPSRETQYF
TGTGCTAGTGGGCCTTCGAGGGAGACCCAGTACTTC
>TRBV6-1|TRBJ1-1|TRBD1|few
CASSELQGASTEAFF
TGTGCCAGCAGTGAGCTACAGGGGGCGAGCACTGAAGCTTTCTTT
>TRBV5-1|TRBJ2-3|-|-
CASSPGTSTDTQYF
TGCGCCAGCAGCCCAGGGACTTCCACAGATACGCAGTATTTT
>TRBV19|TRBJ1-2|-|-
CASSIWQGDGYTF
TGTGCCAGTAGTATATGGCAGGGTGATGGCTACACCTTC
>TRBV25-1|TRBJ2-1|TRBD1|-
CASSEPGQAYNEQFF
TGTGCCAGCAGTGAACCGGGACAGGCCTACAATGAGCAGTTCTTC
>TRBV6-4|TRBJ1-5|-|-
CASNTGSNQPQHF
TGTGCCAGCAATACAGGGTCCAATCAGCCCCAGCATTTT